This TCR beta chain stems from a study of shared clonotypes between healthy human individuals (dated by TCRdb to about 2020). For context, the study as a whole: The cohort included a few men and a couple of women between 18 and 49 years of age. For each donor, CD4 naive and CD4 memory were each run on three plates, CD8 naive on two plates, and CD8 memory on one plate. Between about 0.94 and 8.9 billion PBMCs per donor were obtained by leukapheresis. To estimate repertoire size and how much clonotypes are shared between individuals, the study performed deep sequencing of blood TCR repertoires from five healthy adults. Different laboratories and diverse techniques were used to prepare libraries and sequence TCR repertoires, to increase sequencing depth and limit assay-specific biases. General study outcomes and caveats: Sharing across a handful of donors was observed for about 5% of naive CD4, less than 4% of naive CD8, over 2% of memory CD4, and about 0.4% of memory CD8 clonotypes. Compared with non-shared clonotypes, the clonotypes found in all four sorted-subset donors had higher generation probabilities. The genetic and exposure-history diversity represented was limited by the small number of donors. Incomplete sequencing was indicated by rarefaction of sorted-subset datasets, despite the large sequencing depth. Pairwise subsampling indicated that sequencing depth was expected to affect the degree of clonotype sharing among donors. Larger estimated clonotype richness was generally found for naive subsets than for memory subsets. Sampling was restricted to blood, and TCR repertoires in tissue are likely to differ from TCR repertoires in blood.

As regards this clone: Its antigen specificity is not known. No much larger clone is present one base from it, and per-base qualities are unavailable.

For the CD8 naive samples, CD45RO-negative cells were positively selected for CCR7, yielding a CD45RA+CCR7+ population from which TemRA cells were excluded. Healthy HIV-negative adults with no recently reported acute infections or vaccinations were included as donors. Only Caucasian adults living in Nashville, Tennessee, USA were represented among the donors. Blood was collected by leukapheresis, and PBMCs were isolated by Ficoll-Histopaque density gradient centrifugation and then cryopreserved in liquid nitrogen vapor phase. Analytical flow cytometry was used to check the purity and quantity of each magnetically sorted T cell population. Genomic DNA was isolated from every sorted fraction and measured by UV absorbance on a Nanodrop 2000c. TCR CDR3 regions were amplified from genomic DNA by multiplex PCR using the deep immunoSEQ assay. Extracted genomic DNA from each cell subset was distributed evenly across all wells of several immunoSEQ 96-well plates, and each plate was treated as a replicate. For sorted subsets, approximately 0.2 ug of genomic DNA, equivalent to 25,000 to 35,000 T cell genomes, went into each replicate PCR. The purified libraries were quantified using a Qubit 3.0 fluorometer, sized with a Bioanalyzer 2100, and then quantified again using the KAPA Library Quantification kit. Every immunoSEQ 96-well plate was sequenced on a separate single-read 150-cycle Illumina NextSeq 550 flow cell. As for the authors' bioinformatics: Because the immunoSEQ output included only junctional sequences and no quality scores, the filtering could not be the same as the filtering used for full-length reads. To assign V/J genes and CDR3, sequences were annotated using PyIR, a Python wrapper for IgBLAST v1.9, with IMGT germline references. Reads were filtered out if the reads had weak V/J assignments (E-value above 1e-6), no CDR3, stop codons, out-of-frame junctions, or ambiguous translated residues. V3J clonotypes were defined as sequences sharing an identical inferred V gene, J gene, and CDR3 amino acid sequence. Percentage overlap between repertoires was calculated by dividing the number of shared unique clonotypes by the size of the smaller repertoire. Richness of each repertoire was evaluated using RTK rarefaction, the Chao1 estimator, and Recon v2.1 estimates of unobserved clonotypes. For all TCRbeta clonotypes obtained by the gDNA method from a handful of donors, generation probabilities were computed with OLGA. Held by TCRdb, this immuneACCESS table contains in-frame sequences only and omits some clones. Under half of the omission traces to an unresolved V gene where checked; the cause of the rest is unknown. From that table come the V and J calls and clone size; the DNA was used to work out D and trimming. For this sample there are more than 500,000 clones; 85% to 95% appear just once. The top ten clonotypes cover over 0.1% of the sample.

The clonotype comes from a woman younger than 45 in good health. Source material: naive CD8+ T cells sorted from blood. The cell subset or site label for this specimen denotes: CD45RA+CCR7+.

The DNA reads TGTGCCAGCAGCTTGGCCGGGAGAGAGTACGAGCAGTACTTC. It translates as CASSLAGREYEQYF. The sequence joins TRBV5-4 to TRBJ2-7; TRBD2 is a weak D gene call, 6 bases matching. The CDR3 sequence holds 14 residues, the cysteine and phenylalanine included. Solely the CDR3 DNA is kept, with 42 bases framed from the first base. The germline V gene (reference sequence) yields SGHNT for CDR1 and YYREEE for CDR2. V loses 0 bases, J loses 4 bases, and the germline ends lie 11 bases apart.